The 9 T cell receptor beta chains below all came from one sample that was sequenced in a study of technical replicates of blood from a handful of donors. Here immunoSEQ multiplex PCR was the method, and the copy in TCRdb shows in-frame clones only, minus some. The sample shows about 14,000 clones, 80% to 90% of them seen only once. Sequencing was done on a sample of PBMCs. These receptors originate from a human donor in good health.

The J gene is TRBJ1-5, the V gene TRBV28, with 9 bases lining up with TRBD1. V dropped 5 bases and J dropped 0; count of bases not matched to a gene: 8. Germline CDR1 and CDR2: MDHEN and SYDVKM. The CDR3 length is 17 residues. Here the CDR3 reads CASSRDRVDYSNQPQHF. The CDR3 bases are TGTGCCAGCAGTCGGGACAGGGTCGATTATAGCAATCAGCCCCAGCATTTT.

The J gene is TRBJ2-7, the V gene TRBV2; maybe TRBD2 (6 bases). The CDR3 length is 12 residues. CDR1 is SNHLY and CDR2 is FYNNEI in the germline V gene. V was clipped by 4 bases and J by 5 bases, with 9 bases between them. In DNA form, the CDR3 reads TGTGCCAGCAGTGGTACGGGGGACGAGCAGTACTTC. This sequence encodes CASSGTGDEQYF. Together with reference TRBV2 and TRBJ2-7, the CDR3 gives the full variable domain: EPEVTQTPSHQVTQMGQEVILRCVPISNHLYFYWYRQILGQKVEFLVSFYNNEISEKSEIFDDQFSVERPDGSNFTLKIRSTKLEDSAMYFCASSGTGDEQYFGPGTRLTVT.

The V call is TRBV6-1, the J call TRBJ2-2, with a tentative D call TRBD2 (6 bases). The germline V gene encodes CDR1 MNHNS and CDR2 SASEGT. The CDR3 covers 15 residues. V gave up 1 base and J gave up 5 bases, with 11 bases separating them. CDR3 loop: CASSEEGGWTGELFF. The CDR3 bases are TGTGCCAGCAGTGAAGAGGGAGGTTGGACCGGGGAGCTGTTTTTT.

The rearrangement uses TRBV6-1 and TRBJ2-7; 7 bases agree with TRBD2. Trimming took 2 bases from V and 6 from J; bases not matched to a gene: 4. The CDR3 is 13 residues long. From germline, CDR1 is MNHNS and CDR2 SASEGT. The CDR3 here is CASSESGRGEQYF. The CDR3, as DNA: TGTGCCAGCAGTGAAAGTGGGAGGGGCGAGCAGTACTTC.

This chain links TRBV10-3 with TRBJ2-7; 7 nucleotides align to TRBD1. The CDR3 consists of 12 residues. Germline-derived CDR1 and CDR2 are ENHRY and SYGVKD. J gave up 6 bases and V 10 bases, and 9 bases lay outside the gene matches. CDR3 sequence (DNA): TGTGCCACCCAGGGGGAACGTAGCGAGCAGTACTTC. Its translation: CATQGERSEQYF.

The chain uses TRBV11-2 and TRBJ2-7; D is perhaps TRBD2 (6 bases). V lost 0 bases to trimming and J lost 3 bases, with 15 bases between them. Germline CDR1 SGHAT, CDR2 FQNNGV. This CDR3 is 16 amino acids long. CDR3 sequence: CASSLDLETSIYEQYF. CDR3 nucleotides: TGTGCCAGCAGCTTAGATCTGGAGACTAGTATCTACGAGCAGTACTTC. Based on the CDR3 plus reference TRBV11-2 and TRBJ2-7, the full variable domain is EAGVAQSPRYKIIEKRQSVAFWCNPISGHATLYWYQQILGQGPKLLIQFQNNGVVDDSQLPKDRFSAERLKGVDSTLKIQPAKLEDSAVYLCASSLDLETSIYEQYFGPGTRLTVT.

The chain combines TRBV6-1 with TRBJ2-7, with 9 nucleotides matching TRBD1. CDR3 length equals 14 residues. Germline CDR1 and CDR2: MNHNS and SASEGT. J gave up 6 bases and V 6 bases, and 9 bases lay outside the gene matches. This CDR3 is CASRDPGQGFEQYF. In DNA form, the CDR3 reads TGTGCCAGCAGGGACCCGGGACAGGGCTTCGAGCAGTACTTC.

Written as DNA, the CDR3 is TGTGCCAGCAGTGGACAGGGTCGCTCCTACGAGCAGTACTTC. It specifies CASSGQGRSYEQYF. The V and J genes are TRBV2 and TRBJ2-7; TRBD1 matches 7 bases. Per germline, CDR1 SNHLY and CDR2 FYNNEI. The V segment lost 4 bases and the J segment 0 bases; nucleotides outside the gene matches: 3. The CDR3 loop spans 14 amino acids.

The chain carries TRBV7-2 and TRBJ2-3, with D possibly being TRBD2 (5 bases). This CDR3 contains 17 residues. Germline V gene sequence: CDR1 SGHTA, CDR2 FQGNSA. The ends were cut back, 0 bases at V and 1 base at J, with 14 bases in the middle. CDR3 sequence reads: CASSLAQWRRGTDTQYF. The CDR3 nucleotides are TGTGCCAGCAGCTTAGCCCAGTGGAGGCGTGGCACAGATACGCAGTATTTT.